This is a list of T cell receptor beta chains from one sample in a study of T cells and copy number aberrations in small-cell lung cancer. Profiled with immunoSEQ multiplex PCR; TCRdb holds only in-frame clones, not every one. The profile covers 450 to 600 clones, with about nine tenths appearing a single time and approximately 6.3% taken by the ten largest. The material sequenced was normal tissue next to the tumor. All receptors come from a man aged 55 to 70 with small cell lung cancer. Each CDR3 is given with its conserved first and last residue. A D gene is named only where the DNA matches it firmly. Expanded clones get a size class; other rows say once, few or many, or leave the size out.

V gene,D gene,clone size,J gene,CDR3 DNA,CDR3 protein
TRBV19,-,-,TRBJ1-5,TGTGCCAGTAGCAGGACTGTCCTTTGGCCCCAGCATTTT,CASSRTVLWPQHF
TRBV7-9,TRBD2,-,TRBJ2-5,TGTGCCAGCAGCTTAGAAGGGGGGACTAGCCTCGAGACCCAGTACTTC,CASSLEGGTSLETQYF
TRBV29-1,-,-,TRBJ2-5,TGCAGCGTTATCCCCTATTTCCAAGAGACCCAGTACTTC,CSVIPYFQETQYF
TRBV12-5,-,few,TRBJ2-7,TGTGCTAGCCTCCCGGGACATTCCTACGAGCAGTACTTC,CASLPGHSYEQYF
TRBV29-1,TRBD2,-,TRBJ2-1,TGCAGCGTTGAAAAGAGCGGGAGAGGGGATGAGCAGTTCTTC,CSVEKSGRGDEQFF
TRBV5-1,-,-,TRBJ2-7,TGCGCCAGCAGCTTCCTCGGACAAGACTCCTACGAGCAGTACTTC,CASSFLGQDSYEQYF
TRBV30,-,-,TRBJ1-1,TGTGCCTGGAGTGTAGACAGGCGGACTGAAGCTTTCTTT,CAWSVDRRTEAFF
TRBV9,-,-,TRBJ1-2,TGTGCCAGCGCTTCCCCCTTGGAGGGCTATGGCTACACCTTC,CASASPLEGYGYTF
TRBV29-1,TRBD1,-,TRBJ1-4,TGCAACGTTCTCGGACAGGGAAGGGAAAAACTGTTTTTT,CNVLGQGREKLFF
TRBV5-1,TRBD2,-,TRBJ2-5,TGCGCCAGCATGGTGAGCGGGAGAAGGCAAGAGACCCAGTACTTC,CASMVSGRRQETQYF
TRBV29-1,TRBD1,-,TRBJ2-1,TGCAGCGCCCGGGACAGCAATGAGCAGTTCTTC,CSARDSNEQFF
TRBV29-1,TRBD2,-,TRBJ2-1,TGCAGCGTTGAGGCTAGCGGGAGAGGGGATGAGCAGTTCTTC,CSVEASGRGDEQFF
TRBV5-1,TRBD1,-,TRBJ2-7,TGCGCCAGCAGCACAGGGGCTAGGGGTCGGGAGCAGTACTTC,CASSTGARGREQYF
TRBV6-5,-,-,TRBJ1-1,TGTGCCAGCAGTTCCTCAAACTGGCGAACTTTCTTT,CASSSSNWRTFF
TRBV2,-,-,TRBJ2-1,TGTGCCAGCAGGGAGGTCAAAAGGGATCACAATGAGCAGTTCTTC,CASREVKRDHNEQFF
TRBV30,TRBD1,-,TRBJ1-2,TGTGCCTGGGAGAACAGGGGGGGCTACTATGGCTACACCTTC,CAWENRGGYYGYTF
TRBV4-1,-,-,TRBJ1-3,TGCGCCAGCAGCCAACTGGGGAGTGGAAACACCATATATTTT,CASSQLGSGNTIYF
TRBV15,TRBD1,-,TRBJ1-1,TGTGCCACCAGCAGCACAGGGGGCGCCGACACTGAAGCTTTCTTT,CATSSTGGADTEAFF
TRBV2,-,-,TRBJ2-7,TGTGCCAGTGGTCGGGAGCGCCACGAGCAGTACTTC,CASGRERHEQYF
TRBV14,TRBD2,once,TRBJ2-4,TGTGCCAGCAGCCAATACCCGGGGGGAAACATTCAGTACTTC,CASSQYPGGNIQYF
TRBV25-1,-,once,TRBJ2-3,TGTGCCAGCACCTATGGAGATACGCAGTATTTT,CASTYGDTQYF
TRBV5-1,TRBD1,once,TRBJ2-7,TGCGCCAGCAGCTTCCGGGACAGTGGTGAGGAGCAGTACTTC,CASSFRDSGEEQYF
TRBV11-2,TRBD1,-,TRBJ2-1,TGTGCCAGCAGCTTGCGAATACATCAGGGGGCTGAGCAGTTCTTC,CASSLRIHQGAEQFF
TRBV7-6,-,once,TRBJ2-5,TGTGCCAGCAGCTCGCCGGGATTTAAAGAGACCCAGTACTTC,CASSSPGFKETQYF
TRBV9,-,once,TRBJ1-1,TGTGCCAGCAGCCCCTCAGTGTCAGCGAATACTGAAGCTTTCTTT,CASSPSVSANTEAFF
TRBV25-1,-,once,TRBJ2-1,TGTGCCAGCAGTGTAGGCATCGGCGCTGAGCAGTTCTTC,CASSVGIGAEQFF
TRBV29-1,TRBD1,-,TRBJ1-4,TGCAGCGTTGGGACAGGGGGGACTAATGAAAAACTGGTTTTT,CSVGTGGTNEKLVF
TRBV5-1,TRBD1,once,TRBJ2-2,TGCGCCAGCGCTGATTGGGACAGGGGTAACACCGGGGAGCTGTTTTTT,CASADWDRGNTGELFF
TRBV4-2,-,-,TRBJ1-6,TGTGCCAGCAGCCAAGATTCGGGTTTTTTTTCACCCCTCCACTTT,CASSQDSGFFSPLHF
TRBV6-5,-,-,TRBJ2-6,TGTGCCAGCAGTTACACGGAGGGGTCTGGGGCCAACGTCCTGACTTTC,CASSYTEGSGANVLTF
TRBV5-6,-,-,TRBJ2-7,TGTGCCAGCAGCTTGGAATCGGGAAGGGCATACGAGCAGTACTTC,CASSLESGRAYEQYF
TRBV19,-,-,TRBJ2-3,TGTGCCAGTAAGGAGGGGCTAGTTAGCACAGATACGCAGTATTTT,CASKEGLVSTDTQYF
TRBV9,-,-,TRBJ2-1,TGTGCCAGCAGCGTAGATGGGCGGAGGGGGTACAATGAGCAGTTCTTC,CASSVDGRRGYNEQFF
TRBV5-1,TRBD2,-,TRBJ2-2,TGCGCCAGCAGCCTAAAGTCCGGGGGGTTCACCGGGGAGCTGGTTTTT,CASSLKSGGFTGELVF
TRBV5-5,TRBD2,-,TRBJ2-3,TGTGCCAGCAGCCCCGGGCCGGGACTAGCGGAAGGACGCACAGATACGCAGTATTTT,CASSPGPGLAEGRTDTQYF
TRBV7-6,-,-,TRBJ2-7,TGTGCCAGCAGCTTAGGGGGCGGACGCTCCTACGAGCAGTACTTC,CASSLGGGRSYEQYF
TRBV4-1,-,-,TRBJ2-7,TGCGCCAGCAGCCAATATCTAGCGATTCACTCCTACGAGCAGTACTTC,CASSQYLAIHSYEQYF
TRBV18,-,-,TRBJ1-1,TGTGCCAGCTCACCAGGGTCGAAAGTGAACACTGAAGCTTTCTTT,CASSPGSKVNTEAFF
TRBV6-4,-,-,TRBJ1-1,TGTGCCAGCAGTGTAAGCCAGCAAACTGAAGCTTTCTTT,CASSVSQQTEAFF
TRBV5-4,-,-,TRBJ1-1,TGTGCCAGCAGCTTCGGGGACACTGAAGCTTTCTTT,CASSFGDTEAFF
TRBV6-1,-,-,TRBJ2-6,TGTGCCAGCAGTGGGGGAGGTGGGGCCAACGTCCTGACTTTC,CASSGGGGANVLTF
TRBV6-1,-,-,TRBJ1-3,TGTGCCAGCAGTGAAAGGGTTCCTGGAAACACCATATATTTT,CASSERVPGNTIYF
TRBV7-9,TRBD2,-,TRBJ2-1,TGTGCCAGCAGCCGGGGACTAGCGGGAGTGCAAGGGACCTACAATGAGCAGTTCTTC,CASSRGLAGVQGTYNEQFF
TRBV9,-,-,TRBJ1-2,TGTGCCAGCAGCGTTAGAACAGGAGACTATGGCTACACCTTC,CASSVRTGDYGYTF
TRBV7-9,-,-,TRBJ2-3,TGTGCCAGCAGCCGTACCGGGACTCCCACAGATACGCAGTATTTT,CASSRTGTPTDTQYF
TRBV10-2,TRBD1,-,TRBJ1-2,TGCGCCAGCAGAGACCAGGACAGGTTAAAATATGGCTACACCTTC,CASRDQDRLKYGYTF
TRBV9,TRBD2,once,TRBJ2-1,TGTGCCAGCAGCGTAGGCCTCCATCTAGCGGGGATCTACAATGAGCAGTTCTTC,CASSVGLHLAGIYNEQFF
TRBV30,TRBD2,-,TRBJ2-3,TGTGCCTGGACTAGCGGGAGTTCAGATACGCAGTATTTT,CAWTSGSSDTQYF
TRBV15,TRBD1,once,TRBJ2-7,TGTGCCACCAGCAGAGAACCGGGGACAGGGGGCAGCGGGAGCCTCTACGAGCAGTACTTC,CATSREPGTGGSGSLYEQYF
TRBV2,-,-,TRBJ1-2,TGTGCCAGCAGTGAACGAAACAGGGCCGAGGGCTACACCTTC,CASSERNRAEGYTF
TRBV6-5,-,-,TRBJ2-6,TGTGCCAGCAGTCCTGAGCCGTGGGGGGCCAACGTCCTGACTTTC,CASSPEPWGANVLTF
TRBV11-3,-,-,TRBJ1-1,TGTGCCAGCAGCCCCGCCCGACTCGGCACTGAAGCTTTCTTT,CASSPARLGTEAFF